Listed below are T cell receptor beta chains from one sample, sequenced in a study of blood T cells in healthy people across ages. TCRdb processed the 5' RACE reads anew with MiXCR; each CDR3 protein has one entry. Of about 1,500,000 distinct CDR3 sequences detected, approximately 38% appear once; the ten largest clones hold roughly 7.7%. The specimen sequenced was blood. These TCRs come from a young woman in good health. Each CDR3 is given with its conserved first and last residue. A D gene is named only where the DNA matches it firmly. Rows may omit the clone size; those that give it use once, few, many or a size class.

j_gene	abundance	d_gene	v_gene	CDR3aa	CDR3nt
TRBJ2-3	-	-	TRBV5-1	CASSRPGRAPGGDTQYF	TGCGCCAGCAGCCGGCCGGGCAGGGCGCCCGGAGGAGATACGCAGTATTTT
TRBJ2-7	-	-	TRBV5-1	CASSCDGRDSYEQYF	TGCGCCAGCAGCTGCGACGGGCGCGACTCCTACGAGCAGTACTTC
TRBJ2-3	-	TRBD2	TRBV9	CASSVRGGPFSDTQYF	TGTGCCAGCAGCGTCCGGGGGGGCCCGTTCAGCGATACGCAGTATTTT
TRBJ2-7	few	-	TRBV15	CATSRDQGPYEQYF	TGTGCCACCAGCAGAGATCAGGGACCCTACGAGCAGTACTTC
TRBJ1-1	few	-	TRBV7-9	CASRWEGNTEAFF	TGTGCCAGCAGGTGGGAGGGGAACACTGAAGCTTTCTTT
TRBJ2-6	-	-	TRBV13	CASSLESGHSGANVLTF	TGTGCCAGCAGCTTAGAATCCGGGCACTCTGGGGCCAACGTCCTGACTTTC
TRBJ2-7	-	TRBD1	TRBV6-2/TRBV6-3	CASNPGPGQGIYEQYF	TGTGCCAGCAATCCCGGGCCGGGACAGGGAATCTACGAGCAGTACTTC
TRBJ2-2	-	-	TRBV7-7	CASSWTDTGELFF	TGTGCCAGCAGCTGGACGGACACCGGGGAGCTGTTTTTT
TRBJ2-3	-	-	TRBV7-3	CASSPIGHRSTDTQYF	TGTGCCAGCAGCCCCATAGGACATCGTAGCACAGATACGCAGTATTTT
TRBJ2-4	-	-	TRBV7-2	CASSLNGGIQYF	TGTGCCAGCAGCTTAAACGGGGGCATTCAGTACTTC
TRBJ1-6	-	TRBD1	TRBV2	CASSITGGPLNSPLHF	TGTGCCAGCAGCATAACAGGGGGCCCATTGAATTCACCCCTCCACTTT
TRBJ1-2	-	-	TRBV25-1	CASLAGAPGYTF	TGTGCCAGCCTGGCGGGGGCGCCGGGCTACACCTTC
TRBJ1-2	-	-	TRBV12-3/TRBV12-4	CASSLTGPLTF	TGTGCCAGCAGTTTAACGGGGCCGCTCACCTTC
TRBJ2-1	few	TRBD2	TRBV6-6	CASTPGGESNEQFF	TGTGCCAGCACCCCGGGGGGGGAGAGCAATGAGCAGTTCTTC
TRBJ2-3	-	-	TRBV6-4	CASSEGLAPTDTQYF	TGTGCCAGCAGTGAAGGGTTGGCACCCACAGATACGCAGTATTTT
TRBJ2-3	once	TRBD2	TRBV7-9	CASSSFGRTSGRDTQYF	TGTGCCAGCAGCTCCTTCGGGCGGACTAGCGGGAGAGATACGCAGTATTTT
TRBJ1-5	once	-	TRBV2	CASRGDIGGQPQHF	TGTGCCAGCAGGGGAGACATCGGGGGTCAGCCCCAGCATTTT
TRBJ2-3	few	TRBD2	TRBV7-2	CASSPTSGSGQYF	TGTGCCAGCAGCCCAACTAGCGGGAGCGGGCAGTATTTT
TRBJ2-3	few	TRBD2	TRBV11-1	CASSPPPRGSADTQYF	TGTGCCAGCAGCCCCCCCCCGCGCGGGAGCGCAGATACGCAGTATTTT
TRBJ2-5	-	TRBD2	TRBV7-8	CASSLVGLAGGQFRRETQYF	TGTGCCAGCAGCTTAGTTGGTCTAGCGGGAGGACAGTTTCGAAGGGAGACCCAGTACTTC
TRBJ2-1	-	TRBD2	TRBV6-6	CASAHSRELNEQFF	TGTGCCAGCGCCCACTCGCGGGAGTTAAATGAGCAGTTCTTC
TRBJ2-3	-	-	TRBV20-1	CSARIRPTDTQYF	TGCAGTGCTAGAATCCGTCCCACAGATACGCAGTATTTT
TRBJ2-3	few	-	TRBV2	CASTSDTDTQYF	TGTGCCAGCACCTCAGACACAGATACGCAGTATTTT
TRBJ2-5	once	TRBD2	TRBV5-8	CASRPGGNQETQYF	TGTGCCAGCAGACCCGGGGGGAACCAAGAGACCCAGTACTTC
TRBJ1-1	-	TRBD1	TRBV7-9	CASSFLQGLNTEAFF	TGTGCCAGCAGCTTTCTACAGGGGTTGAACACTGAAGCTTTCTTT
TRBJ1-1	-	-	TRBV10-3	CAISGRGTEAFF	TGTGCCATCAGTGGACGTGGGACTGAAGCTTTCTTT
TRBJ1-5	-	-	TRBV7-9	CASSLEGEGGYQPQHF	TGTGCCAGCAGCTTAGAGGGGGAAGGAGGTTATCAGCCCCAGCATTTT
TRBJ2-7	few	TRBD2	TRBV5-1	CASSGGLAGPYEQYF	TGCGCCAGCAGCGGCGGACTAGCGGGGCCCTACGAGCAGTACTTC
TRBJ1-1	few	-	TRBV19	CASSFNRDTEAFF	TGTGCCAGTAGTTTCAACCGGGACACTGAAGCTTTCTTT
TRBJ2-3	-	-	TRBV27	CASSLSTETDTQYF	TGTGCCAGCAGTTTATCGACGGAAACAGATACGCAGTATTTT
TRBJ2-2	-	-	TRBV6-4	CASSPSGDLNTGELFF	TGTGCCAGCAGTCCATCTGGGGATTTGAACACCGGGGAGCTGTTTTTT
TRBJ2-3	-	-	TRBV6-5	CASSYSAGPDTQYF	TGTGCCAGCAGTTACTCGGCGGGGCCAGATACGCAGTATTTT
TRBJ1-5	-	-	TRBV6-6	CASSYLVGGVQPPHF	TGTGCCAGCAGTTACCTCGTCGGGGGGGTTCAGCCCCCGCATTTT
TRBJ1-1	-	-	TRBV20-1	CSATPNTEAFF	TGCAGTGCTACCCCGAACACTGAAGCTTTCTTT
TRBJ2-3	-	TRBD2	TRBV20-1	CSAQATSGNTDTQYF	TGCAGTGCACAAGCGACTAGCGGGAACACAGATACGCAGTATTTT
TRBJ2-7	-	-	TRBV4-1	CASSPALANIGYEQYF	TGCGCCAGCAGCCCGGCCCTCGCTAATATTGGTTACGAGCAGTACTTC
TRBJ1-1	-	-	TRBV6-5	CASNREENTEAFF	TGTGCCAGCAACCGGGAAGAGAACACTGAAGCTTTCTTT
TRBJ2-2	-	-	TRBV29-1	CSASGRTGELFF	TGCAGCGCCTCGGGGCGAACCGGGGAGCTGTTTTTT
TRBJ1-1	-	TRBD1	TRBV10-3	CAISGQGGLGTEAFF	TGTGCCATCAGTGGGCAGGGGGGTCTGGGGACTGAAGCTTTCTTT
TRBJ2-1	-	TRBD2	TRBV2	CASRPTSGSFGEQFF	TGTGCCAGCAGGCCGACTAGCGGGAGTTTCGGTGAGCAGTTCTTC
TRBJ2-5	-	TRBD2	TRBV7-2	CASSLRGGEQTQYF	TGTGCCAGCAGCTTACGGGGGGGCGAGCAGACCCAGTACTTC
TRBJ2-3	many	-	TRBV28	CASSSTGPDTQYF	TGTGCCAGCAGTTCCACGGGGCCAGATACGCAGTATTTT
TRBJ2-4	-	TRBD1	TRBV29-1	CSAYDPGQGENIQYF	TGCAGCGCCTACGACCCGGGACAGGGAGAAAACATTCAGTACTTC
TRBJ2-6	few	TRBD2	TRBV3-1	CASSGGGSGANVLTF	TGTGCCAGCAGCGGGGGGGGATCCGGGGCCAACGTCCTGACTTTC
TRBJ2-6	-	TRBD1	TRBV12-3/TRBV12-4	CASSLNRGRPGANVLTF	TGTGCCAGCAGTTTAAACAGGGGTCGGCCTGGGGCTAACGTCCTGACTTTC
TRBJ2-3	few	-	TRBV4-1	CASSQAARSTDTQYF	TGCGCCAGCAGCCAAGCGGCTAGATCCACAGATACGCAGTATTTT
TRBJ2-2	-	-	TRBV2	CASHLAGELFF	TGTGCCAGCCACCTAGCGGGGGAGCTGTTTTTT
TRBJ2-3	few	-	TRBV7-8	CASNTATEFTDTQYF	TGTGCCAGCAACACAGCTACTGAGTTTACAGATACGCAGTATTTT
TRBJ2-5	few	-	TRBV3-1	CASSQAPASGETQYF	TGTGCCAGCAGCCAAGCCCCAGCGTCCGGGGAGACCCAGTACTTC
TRBJ2-4	-	TRBD2	TRBV20-1	CSALGLAEIFNEQYF	TGCAGTGCATTGGGACTAGCGGAAATATTCAATGAGCAGTACTTC
TRBJ1-2	-	-	TRBV4-1	CASSQETAGTHYGYTF	TGCGCCAGCAGCCAAGAAACGGCGGGGACCCACTATGGCTACACCTTC
TRBJ2-7	-	TRBD1	TRBV20-1	CSADGVGAEGAEQYF	TGCAGTGCTGATGGGGTCGGTGCCGAGGGGGCCGAGCAGTACTTC
TRBJ1-6	-	-	TRBV5-1	CASSWDEQGSFYSPLHF	TGCGCCAGCAGCTGGGACGAACAGGGCTCCTTTTATTCACCCCTCCACTTT
TRBJ2-1	-	TRBD1	TRBV6-2/TRBV6-3	CASTPGTGGWQFF	TGTGCCAGCACCCCCGGGACAGGGGGCTGGCAGTTCTTC
TRBJ2-1	many	-	TRBV12-3/TRBV12-4	CASMATYNEQFF	TGTGCCAGCATGGCGACCTACAATGAGCAGTTCTTC
TRBJ2-1	-	TRBD1	TRBV27	CASSLSRQGANEQFF	TGTGCCAGCAGTTTATCCCGACAGGGGGCAAATGAGCAGTTCTTC
TRBJ1-1	-	-	TRBV21-1	CASSKGPRRVTCTEAFF	TGTGCCAGCAGCAAAGGCCCAAGGAGGGTAACGTGCACTGAAGCTTTCTTT
TRBJ2-5	few	TRBD2	TRBV7-2	CASSSSGSLQTQYF	TGTGCCAGCAGCTCCAGCGGGAGTCTGCAGACCCAGTACTTC